The TCR beta chain described here comes from a study of regulatory T cells in long-lasting Graves disease. Study-level results: With 2,500 to 3,000 shared public clonotypes, persistent patients exceeded new patients, who shared about a thousand.

V gave up 4 bases and J gave up 7 bases; unmatched junction bases: 11. The CDR3 sequence is 16 residues long. Germline-derived CDR1 and CDR2 are LNHDA and SQIVND (reference sequence). In this sample, this clonotype turned up many times. Its antigen is currently unknown. Specified time point: newly diagnosed GD, antithyroid drugs for less than 3 months. PBMCs were the source of the RNA used for TCR sequencing. Arm-PCR of CDR3 regions and iRepertoire HTBI primers were used to build TCR beta libraries. TCRdb itself ran the multiplex PCR reads through MiXCR, one entry per CDR3 protein. The sample carries some 490,000 distinct CDR3 sequences, more than 10% recorded once. These data also formed part of another study, on T cells in Graves' hyperthyroidism and ophthalmopathy. As reported in that work: Graves' hyperthyroidism was deemed stable absent ophthalmopathy progression within 18 months. Orbital computed tomography and thyroid ultrasound, together with serum TRAb and thyroxine and clinical symptoms, were used for diagnoses. HTBI primers were employed in a first-round RT-PCR of the TCR CDR3.

The chain is built from TRBV19 and TRBJ2-1; the match to TRBD1 covers 9 bases. The sequence was obtained from a woman aged 30 to 39 with Graves disease. The sequenced sample was peripheral blood mononuclear cells (PBMCs), obtained at new diagnosis, from a patient treated with antithyroid drugs. CDR3 sequence (DNA): TGTGCCAGTAGTACCACAGGGGGCGGGGTTCGGAATGAGCAGTTCTTC. Translation gives CASSTTGGGVRNEQFF.